This TCR beta chain was sequenced for a study of cytomegalovirus exposure and HLA in healthy donors. On this clone itself: This same CDR3 is encoded by further DNA sequences in the sample.

The PCR used 60 Vbeta and 13 Jbeta primers. The protocol was immunoSEQ multiplex PCR, while the TCRdb copy is restricted to in-frame clones and leaves out a portion. This sample contains over 150,000 clones. This receptor was taken from a boy between 10 and 17 years old in good health and CMV-seronegative. Sequenced material: PBMCs.

The CDR3 DNA reads TGTGCCAGCAGCTTAGACATCTACGAGCAGTACTTC. Amino acid sequence: CASSLDIYEQYF. The rearrangement links TRBV11-2 to TRBJ2-7, with D uncertain. Per germline, CDR1 SGHAT and CDR2 FQNNGV. Trimming took 0 bases from V and 3 from J, leaving 3 bases between them. This CDR3 spans 12 amino acids.